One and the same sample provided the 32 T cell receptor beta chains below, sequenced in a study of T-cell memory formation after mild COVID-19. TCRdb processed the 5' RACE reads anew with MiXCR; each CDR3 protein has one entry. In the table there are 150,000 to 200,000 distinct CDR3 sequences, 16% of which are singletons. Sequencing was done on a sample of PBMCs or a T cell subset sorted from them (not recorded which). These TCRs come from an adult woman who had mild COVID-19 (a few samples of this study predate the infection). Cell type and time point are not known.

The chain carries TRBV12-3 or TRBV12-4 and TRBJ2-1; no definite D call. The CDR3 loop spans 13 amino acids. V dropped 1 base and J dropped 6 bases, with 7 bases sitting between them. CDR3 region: CASSLGQVNEQFF. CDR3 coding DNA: TGTGCCAGCAGTTTAGGTCAGGTCAATGAGCAGTTCTTC.

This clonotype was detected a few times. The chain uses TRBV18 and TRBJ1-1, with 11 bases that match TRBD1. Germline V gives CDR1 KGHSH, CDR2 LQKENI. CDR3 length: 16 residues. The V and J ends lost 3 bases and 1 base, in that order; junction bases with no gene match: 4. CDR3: CASSPGQGARNTEAFF. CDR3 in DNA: TGTGCCAGCTCACCCGGACAGGGGGCGAGGAACACTGAAGCTTTCTTT.

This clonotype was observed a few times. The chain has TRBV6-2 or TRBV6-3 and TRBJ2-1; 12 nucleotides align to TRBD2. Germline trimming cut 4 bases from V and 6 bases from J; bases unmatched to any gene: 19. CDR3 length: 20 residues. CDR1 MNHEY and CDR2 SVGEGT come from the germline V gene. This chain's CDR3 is CASSFRLAGDSPLSRNEQFF. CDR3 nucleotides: TGTGCCAGCAGTTTTCGACTAGCGGGAGATTCCCCCCTCTCGCGCAATGAGCAGTTCTTC.

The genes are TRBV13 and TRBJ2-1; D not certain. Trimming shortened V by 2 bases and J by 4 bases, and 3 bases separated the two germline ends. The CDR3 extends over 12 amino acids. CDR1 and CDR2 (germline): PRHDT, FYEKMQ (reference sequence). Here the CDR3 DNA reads TGTGCCAGCAGCTTACGGTACAATGAGCAGTTCTTC. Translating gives CASSLRYNEQFF.

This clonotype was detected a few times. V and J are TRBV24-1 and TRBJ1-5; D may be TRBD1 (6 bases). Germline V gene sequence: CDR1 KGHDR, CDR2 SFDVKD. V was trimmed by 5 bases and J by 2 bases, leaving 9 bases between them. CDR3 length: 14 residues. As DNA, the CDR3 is TGTGCCACCAGTGCACAGGGAGGCAATCAGCCCCAGCATTTT. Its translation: CATSAQGGNQPQHF.

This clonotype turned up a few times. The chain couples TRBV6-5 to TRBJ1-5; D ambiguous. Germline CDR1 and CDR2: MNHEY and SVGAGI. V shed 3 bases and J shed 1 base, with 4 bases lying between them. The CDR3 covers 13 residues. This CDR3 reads CASSYDSNQPQHF. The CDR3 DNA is TGTGCCAGCAGTTATGACAGCAATCAGCCCCAGCATTTT.

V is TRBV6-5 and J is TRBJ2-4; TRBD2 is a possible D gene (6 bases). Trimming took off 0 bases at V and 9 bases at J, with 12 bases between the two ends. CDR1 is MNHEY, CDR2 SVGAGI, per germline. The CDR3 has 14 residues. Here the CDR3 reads CASSYSRLVGIQYF. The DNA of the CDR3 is TGTGCCAGCAGTTACTCGCGACTAGTTGGCATTCAGTACTTC.

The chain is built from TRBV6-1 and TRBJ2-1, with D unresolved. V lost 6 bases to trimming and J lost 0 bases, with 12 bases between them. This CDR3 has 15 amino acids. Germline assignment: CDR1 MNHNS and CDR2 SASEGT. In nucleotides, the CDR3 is TGTGCCAGCAGCCTGACTCCCCTCTCCTACAATGAGCAGTTCTTC. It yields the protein CASSLTPLSYNEQFF.

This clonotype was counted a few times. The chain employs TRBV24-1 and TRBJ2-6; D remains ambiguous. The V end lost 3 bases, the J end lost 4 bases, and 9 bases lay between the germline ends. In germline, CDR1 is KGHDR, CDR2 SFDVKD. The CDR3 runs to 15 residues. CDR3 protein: CATSDIGSGANVLTF. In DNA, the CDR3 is TGTGCCACCAGTGATATTGGAAGCGGGGCCAACGTCCTGACTTTC.

The chain's CDR3 is CASSRTGGSGNTEAFF. The CDR3 bases are TGTGCCAGCAGTCGAACCGGGGGTTCGGGGAACACTGAAGCTTTCTTT. The chain uses TRBV12-3 or TRBV12-4 and TRBJ1-1, with D possibly TRBD1 on 5 matching bases. With 5 bases removed from V and 1 base from J, the gap between germline ends came to 17 bases. The CDR3 totals 16 residues.

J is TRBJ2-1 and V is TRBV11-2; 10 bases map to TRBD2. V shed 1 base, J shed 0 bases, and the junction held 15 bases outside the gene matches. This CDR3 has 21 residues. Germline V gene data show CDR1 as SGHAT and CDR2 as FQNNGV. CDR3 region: CASSLGKVAGGFVSSYNEQFF. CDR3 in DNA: TGTGCCAGCAGCTTAGGGAAGGTAGCGGGAGGTTTCGTCAGCTCCTACAATGAGCAGTTCTTC.

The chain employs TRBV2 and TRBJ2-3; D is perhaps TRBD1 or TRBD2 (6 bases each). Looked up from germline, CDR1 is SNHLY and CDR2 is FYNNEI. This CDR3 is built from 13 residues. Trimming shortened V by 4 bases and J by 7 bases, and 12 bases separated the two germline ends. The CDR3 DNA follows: TGTGCCAGCAGTGCCGGGGGCGGGTATACGCAGTATTTT. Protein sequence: CASSAGGGYTQYF.

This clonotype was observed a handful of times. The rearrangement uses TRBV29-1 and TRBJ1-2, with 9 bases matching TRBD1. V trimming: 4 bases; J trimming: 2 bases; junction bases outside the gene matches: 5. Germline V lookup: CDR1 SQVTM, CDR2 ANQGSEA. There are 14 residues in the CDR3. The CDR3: CSVGTGGRNYGYTF. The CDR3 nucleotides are TGCAGCGTTGGCACAGGGGGCCGGAACTATGGCTACACCTTC. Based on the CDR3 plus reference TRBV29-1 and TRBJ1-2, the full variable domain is SAVISQKPSRDICQRGTSLTIQCQVDSQVTMMFWYRQQPGQSLTLIATANQGSEATYESGFVIDKFPISRPNLTFSTLTVSNMSPEDSSIYLCSVGTGGRNYGYTFGSGTRLTVV.

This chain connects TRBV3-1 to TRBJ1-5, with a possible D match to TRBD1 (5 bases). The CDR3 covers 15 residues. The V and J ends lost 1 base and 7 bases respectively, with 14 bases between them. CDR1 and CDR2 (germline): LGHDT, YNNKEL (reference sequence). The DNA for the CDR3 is TGTGCCAGCAGCCAAGCTACGGGGGGAGCCCAGCCCCAGCATTTT. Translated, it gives CASSQATGGAQPQHF.

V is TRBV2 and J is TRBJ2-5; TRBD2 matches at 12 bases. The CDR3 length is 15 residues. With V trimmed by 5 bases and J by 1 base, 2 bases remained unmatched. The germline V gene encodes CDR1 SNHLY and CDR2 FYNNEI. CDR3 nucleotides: TGTGCCAGCAGTCAACTAGCGGGAGGCCAAGAGACCCAGTACTTC. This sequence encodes CASSQLAGGQETQYF.

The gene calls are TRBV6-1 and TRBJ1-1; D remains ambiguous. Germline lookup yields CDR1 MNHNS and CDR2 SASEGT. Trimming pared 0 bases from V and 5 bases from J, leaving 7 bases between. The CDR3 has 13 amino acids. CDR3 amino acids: CASSEALGTEAFF. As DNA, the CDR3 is TGTGCCAGCAGTGAAGCACTGGGGACTGAAGCTTTCTTT.

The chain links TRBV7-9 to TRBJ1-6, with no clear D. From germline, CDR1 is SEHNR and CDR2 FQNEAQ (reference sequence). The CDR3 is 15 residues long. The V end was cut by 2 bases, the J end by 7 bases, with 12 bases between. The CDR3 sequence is CASSLSGQTNSPLHF. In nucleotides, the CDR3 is TGTGCCAGCAGCTTATCAGGCCAGACGAATTCACCCCTCCACTTT. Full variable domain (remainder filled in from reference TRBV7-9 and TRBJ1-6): DTGVSQNPRHKITKRGQNVTFRCDPISEHNRLYWYRQTLGQGPEFLTYFQNEAQLEKSRLLSDRFSAERPKGSFSTLEIQRTEQGDSAMYLCASSLSGQTNSPLHFGNGTRLTVT.

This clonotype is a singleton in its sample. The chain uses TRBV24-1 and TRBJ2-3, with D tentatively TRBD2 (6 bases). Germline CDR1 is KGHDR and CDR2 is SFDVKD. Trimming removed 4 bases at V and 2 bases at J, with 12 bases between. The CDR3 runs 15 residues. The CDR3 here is CATSDPRDFTDTQYF. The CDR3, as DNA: TGTGCCACCAGTGACCCGCGGGACTTCACAGATACGCAGTATTTT.

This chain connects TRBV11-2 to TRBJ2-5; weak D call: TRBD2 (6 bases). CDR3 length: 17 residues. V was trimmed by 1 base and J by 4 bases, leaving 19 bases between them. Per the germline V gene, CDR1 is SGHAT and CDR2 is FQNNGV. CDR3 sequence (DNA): TGTGCCAGCAGCTTAGGGGGAGGTCGGCACGGAAGAGAGACCCAGTACTTC. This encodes CASSLGGGRHGRETQYF.

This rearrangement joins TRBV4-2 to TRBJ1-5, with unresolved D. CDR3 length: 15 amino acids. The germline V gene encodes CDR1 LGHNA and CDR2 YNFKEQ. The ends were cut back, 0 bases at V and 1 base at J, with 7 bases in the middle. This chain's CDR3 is CASSQDGRSNQPQHF. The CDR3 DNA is TGTGCCAGCAGCCAAGATGGGCGCAGCAATCAGCCCCAGCATTTT.

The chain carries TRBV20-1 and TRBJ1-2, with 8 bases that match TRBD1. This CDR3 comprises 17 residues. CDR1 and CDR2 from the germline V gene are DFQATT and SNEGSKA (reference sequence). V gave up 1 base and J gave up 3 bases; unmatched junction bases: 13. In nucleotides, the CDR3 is TGCAGTGCTAGAGCTAGGGTTACAGGGGGAGAATACTATGGCTACACCTTC. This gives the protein CSARARVTGGEYYGYTF.

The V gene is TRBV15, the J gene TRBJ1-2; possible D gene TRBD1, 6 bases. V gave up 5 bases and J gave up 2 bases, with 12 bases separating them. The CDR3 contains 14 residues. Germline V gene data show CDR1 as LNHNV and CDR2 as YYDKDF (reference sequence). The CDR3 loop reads CATSPGAENYGYTF. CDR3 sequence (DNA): TGTGCCACCAGCCCAGGGGCTGAGAACTATGGCTACACCTTC.

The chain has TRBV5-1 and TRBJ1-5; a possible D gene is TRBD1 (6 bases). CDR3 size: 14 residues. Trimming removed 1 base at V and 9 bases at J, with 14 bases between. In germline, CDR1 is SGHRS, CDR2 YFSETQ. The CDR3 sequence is CASSLNGGPGPQHF. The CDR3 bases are TGCGCCAGCAGCTTGAATGGGGGGCCGGGGCCCCAGCATTTT.

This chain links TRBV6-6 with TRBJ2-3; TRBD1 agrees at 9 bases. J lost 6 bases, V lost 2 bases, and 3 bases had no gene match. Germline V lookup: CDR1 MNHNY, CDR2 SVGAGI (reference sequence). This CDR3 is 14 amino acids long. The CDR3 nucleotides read TGTGCCAGCAGTTACCGGGGACAGGGTGATACGCAGTATTTT. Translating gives CASSYRGQGDTQYF.

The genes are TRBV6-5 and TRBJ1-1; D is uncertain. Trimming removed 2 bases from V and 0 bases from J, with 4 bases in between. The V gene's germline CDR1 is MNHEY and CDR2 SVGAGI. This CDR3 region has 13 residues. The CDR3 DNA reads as TGTGCCAGCAGTTACAGCGTGAACACTGAAGCTTTCTTT. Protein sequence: CASSYSVNTEAFF.

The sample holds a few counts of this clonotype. The CDR3 is CATSDSKGPSSYGYTF. The CDR3 DNA sequence: TGTGCCACCAGTGATTCTAAGGGGCCCAGTTCGTATGGCTACACCTTC. The chain combines TRBV24-1 with TRBJ1-2; a possible D gene is TRBD1 (5 bases). The V and J ends lost 2 bases and 5 bases respectively, with 17 bases between them. Germline values: CDR1 KGHDR, CDR2 SFDVKD. CDR3 size: 16 residues.

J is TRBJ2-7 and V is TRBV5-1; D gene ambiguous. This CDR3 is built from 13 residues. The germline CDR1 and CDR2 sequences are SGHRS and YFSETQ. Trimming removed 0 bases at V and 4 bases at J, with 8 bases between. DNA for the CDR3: TGCGCCAGCAGCTTGGCCCTTAGTTACGAGCAGTACTTC. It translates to CASSLALSYEQYF.

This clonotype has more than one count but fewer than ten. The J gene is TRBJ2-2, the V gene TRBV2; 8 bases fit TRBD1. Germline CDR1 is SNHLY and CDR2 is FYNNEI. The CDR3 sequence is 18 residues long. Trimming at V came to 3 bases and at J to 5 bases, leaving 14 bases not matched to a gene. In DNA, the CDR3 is TGTGCCAGCAGTGAGGGATTTGGACAGGGAGGAGGAACCGGGGAGCTGTTTTTT. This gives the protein CASSEGFGQGGGTGELFF. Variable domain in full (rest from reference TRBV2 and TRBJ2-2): EPEVTQTPSHQVTQMGQEVILRCVPISNHLYFYWYRQILGQKVEFLVSFYNNEISEKSEIFDDQFSVERPDGSNFTLKIRSTKLEDSAMYFCASSEGFGQGGGTGELFFGEGSRLTVL.

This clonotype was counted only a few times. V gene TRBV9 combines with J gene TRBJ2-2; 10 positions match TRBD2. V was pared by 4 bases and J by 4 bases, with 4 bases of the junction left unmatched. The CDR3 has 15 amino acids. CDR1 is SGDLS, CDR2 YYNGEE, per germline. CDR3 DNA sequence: TGTGCCAGCAGCAAGACTAGCGGGCTCACCGGGGAGCTGTTTTTT. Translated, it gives CASSKTSGLTGELFF.

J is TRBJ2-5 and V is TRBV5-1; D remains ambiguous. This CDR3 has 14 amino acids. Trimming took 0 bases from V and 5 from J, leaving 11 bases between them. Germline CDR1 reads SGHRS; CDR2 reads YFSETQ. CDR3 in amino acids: CASSLALSGETQYF. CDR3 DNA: TGCGCCAGCAGCTTGGCGCTTTCTGGGGAGACCCAGTACTTC.

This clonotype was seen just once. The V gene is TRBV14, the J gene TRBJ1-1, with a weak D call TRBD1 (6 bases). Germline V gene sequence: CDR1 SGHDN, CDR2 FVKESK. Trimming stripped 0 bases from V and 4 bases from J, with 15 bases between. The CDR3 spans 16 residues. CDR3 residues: CASSQEWGQLGTEAFF. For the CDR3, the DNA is TGTGCCAGCAGCCAAGAATGGGGACAACTAGGCACTGAAGCTTTCTTT.

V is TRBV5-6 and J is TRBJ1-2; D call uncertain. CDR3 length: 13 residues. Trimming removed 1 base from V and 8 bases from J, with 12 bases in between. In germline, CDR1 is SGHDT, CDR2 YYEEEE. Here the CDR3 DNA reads TGTGCCAGCAGCTTGAAAGGCAGGCCCGGCTACACCTTC. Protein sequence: CASSLKGRPGYTF.